This T cell receptor (beta chain) was identified in a study of cytomegalovirus exposure and HLA in healthy donors. Whole-study results and caveats: The study flagged approximately 180 TCR beta chains as cytomegalovirus-associated.

The repertoire was sequenced with immunoSEQ multiplex PCR; TCRdb's copy has only in-frame clones and lacks some. The data hold around 61,000 clones, with around 94% observed a single time. A note on this clone: Its specificity is not known.

The V and J ends lost 9 bases and 3 bases respectively, with 17 bases between them. CDR1 is LNHDA and CDR2 is SQIVND in the germline V gene (reference sequence). The CDR3 length is 14 residues. Sample: PBMCs. The TCR sequence derives from a man between 18 and 29 years old in good health and CMV-seronegative. This sequence joins TRBV19 and TRBJ1-1; D is unclear. DNA of the CDR3: TGTGCCAGCAAGGAGGGCGCGAAACACACTGAAGCTTTCTTT. It encodes CASKEGAKHTEAFF.